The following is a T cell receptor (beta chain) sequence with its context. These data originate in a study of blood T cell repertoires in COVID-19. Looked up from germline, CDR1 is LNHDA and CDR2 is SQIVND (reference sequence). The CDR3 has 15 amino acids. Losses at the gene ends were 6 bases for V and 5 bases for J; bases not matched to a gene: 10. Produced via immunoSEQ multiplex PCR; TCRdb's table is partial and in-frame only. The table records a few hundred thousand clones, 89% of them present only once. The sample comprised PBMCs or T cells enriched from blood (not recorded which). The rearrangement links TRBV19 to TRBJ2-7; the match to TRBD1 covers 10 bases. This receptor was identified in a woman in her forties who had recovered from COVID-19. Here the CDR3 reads CASSRGQGKRDEQYF. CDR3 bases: TGTGCCAGTAGCCGGGGACAGGGGAAGAGGGACGAGCAGTACTTC.